Given below is one TCR beta chain in context. This clone's antigen is unknown. Base qualities are not at hand, and no much larger clone is one base apart. CDR1 and CDR2, per the germline V gene, are SGDLS and YYNGEE. Trimming takes 3 bases off V and 9 bases off J; junction bases not matched to a gene: 9. Spanning cysteine to phenylalanine, the CDR3 consists of 14 amino acids. Only the CDR3 DNA stays, 42 bases, in frame from base 1. The data belong to a study of cytomegalovirus exposure and HLA in healthy donors (dated by TCRdb to 2016 to 2017). In the study overall: According to an earlier analysis of around 600 of the donors, about 170 million T cells yielded 120 million or so unique TCR beta sequences and approximately 300 Gb of sequence data. To decide whether each TCR beta V gene segment behaved as functional or pseudogenic, an earlier analysis of several hundred of the donors relied on high-throughput TCR beta sequencing. Class I and class II HLA loci were covered by the typing at four-digit resolution. All discovery cohort repertoires had been generated on a single sequencing platform. Because of strong linkage in the cohort, roughly five DR-DQ haplotypes were treated as single units for association and clustering. In the later analysis, no new phenotypic data were used to find candidate immune exposures; instead, reliance was placed on TCR beta sequences and their occurrence across donors. High-throughput TCR immunosequencing, statistical association of individual TCRs with disease status, and machine learning were combined to predict cytomegalovirus infection status. The study aimed to test whether signatures of past pathogen exposure could be identified by cataloging public T cell receptors. The number of typed donors differed by locus: roughly 620-640 for A, B, C, DRB1 and DQB1; 522 for DQA1; 606 for DPA1; and roughly 450 for DPB1. The genetic ancestry cluster associated with self-reported Caucasian donors included roughly 84% of the 300 to 450 genotyped donors. The study used immunosequencing to profile the T cell repertoires of about 670 subjects and linked those repertoires to cytomegalovirus serostatus. A separate validation cohort of about 110 different subjects was used in addition to the approximately 640-subject first cohort. Across some 400 genotyped donors of the cohort, an average of roughly 230,000 unique TCR beta nucleotide sequences per donor were sequenced, and 15% to 20% of those sequences were non-productive. Roughly 300 gigabases of sequencing data and 70 million to 100 million unique TCR sequences made up an early release that covered approximately 620 HLA-typed donors. In a later analysis, previously published TCR beta repertoires from 670 or so donors were re-analyzed and high-resolution HLA genotyping was added so that TCR occurrence patterns could be studied. A later genetic analysis took genome-wide SNP genotypes for about three fifths of the roughly 700 donors and used that subset as a discovery cohort. Donor age, sex, ethnicity and CMV serostatus were compiled alongside the repertoire data. Results the study describes overall, beyond this receptor: An earlier analysis of some 590 of the donors showed that most TCR beta V segments appeared in productive rearrangements either about 87% or about 30% of the time, which broadly matched IMGT annotations. When HLA alleles, especially DR and DQ, strongly co-occurred, TCR associations were difficult to assign to individual alleles. Because some donors lacked HLA typing at each locus, the association tests relied only on the typed subset. V-gene and J-gene trimming of TCR beta chains was associated with a missense DCLRE1C variant in a later genetic analysis, and the association was replicated in an independent cohort. A further reported finding was that TCR beta sequences accurately predicted the HLA-A and HLA-B alleles for most subjects in the first cohort. Some IMGT-functional V segments, including TRBV6-2 and TRBV6-3, could not be told apart with the 87-base-pair reads, so those segments were excluded. According to the authors, the approach could potentially be generalized to other disease states and immunological phenotypes. Linkage disequilibrium might explain the correlated functional status among segregating V segments, but an unknown experimental factor could not be excluded. In a later analysis, TCR association rates were found to vary across HLA loci, with the most associated TCRs seen for DRB1 alleles and the fewest for HLA-C alleles. A later analysis associated about 17,000 TCR beta sequences with specific HLA alleles at a false discovery rate of 0.05. Compared with the 666-donor mean, donors in an Asian-associated ancestry cluster had fewer N-insertions in productive TCRs, according to a later genetic analysis. While some public TCRs were present in many individuals, most TCR sequences turned up only very rarely across donors. A later analysis found that most CMV-associated TCR beta chains appeared HLA-restricted, with HLA associations seemingly driven largely by CMV exposure. Three of the identified cytomegalovirus-associated TCR beta chains were confirmed in vitro to be specific for cytomegalovirus antigens. Presence/absence analyses assumed roughly uniform sequencing depth across donors, an assumption that may not hold. In a later analysis, several top co-occurrence clusters were reported to appear linked to parvovirus B19, influenza, CMV and Epstein-Barr virus. The classifier was reported to diagnose cytomegalovirus status with high specificity and sensitivity in both the original cohort and the validation cohort. Immune exposure information for the cohort was limited to CMV serostatus. In the study, some 160 TCR beta chains were listed as associated with cytomegalovirus. The sequencing pipeline was judged likely to have produced a cluster of highly shared sequence variants as a technical artifact. In a later analysis, HLA-associated TCR beta chains showed more clonal expansion and lower generation probabilities than non-associated chains that were equally common. This cohort had only TCR beta chains sequenced, and the lack of alpha or paired-chain data limited which features could be detected. The earlier analysis of approximately 540 of the donors excluded some 15 rarely observed V segments, including chromosome 9 orphons, because counts were too low.

The cohort comprised 710 or so healthy bone marrow donors. Cohort members were all nominally healthy when sampled, although unrecorded immune exposures were likely present. The donor was CMV seropositive and was included in the group of some 290 seropositive cohort members. A peripheral blood sample was provided by each donor, and peripheral blood mononuclear cells were used for TCR beta sequencing. The Qiagen DNeasy Blood Extraction Kit was used to extract genomic DNA from the blood cell samples. Libraries came from the immunoSEQ multiplex PCR assay. For the multiplex PCR, a mixture combining 60 forward primers for TCR Vbeta segments and 13 reverse primers for TCR Jbeta segments was used. A multiplex PCR assay on genomic DNA amplified the CDR3 region of rearranged TCR beta genes. On the Illumina HiSeq System, the amplified TCR beta libraries were sequenced as 87-base-pair reads. Turning to the authors' computational methods: Across the 700 or so repertoires, a later analysis counted about 81 million unique TCR beta chains, roughly 11 million of which were shared by at least two donors. A nearest-neighbor algorithm error-corrected the raw reads and collapsed the reads into unique sequences, merging closely related sequences to remove PCR and sequencing errors. V, D and J gene segments were assigned by aligning CDR3 sequences to IMGT reference sequences. For a sequence to be retained, a match of at least six nucleotides was required to both a V gene segment and a J gene segment. A rearrangement was called productive if the CDR3 had no stop codons and remained in frame with V and J, and every other rearrangement was called non-productive. Following IMGT convention, CDR3 was defined as the stretch from the second conserved V-encoded cysteine to the conserved J-encoded phenylalanine. In an earlier analysis of around 640 of the donors, sequences lacking an unambiguous match to a single V gene segment were excluded. In an earlier analysis of 587 of the donors, V segments were called functional above 56.7% productive rearrangements and were called segregating when the between-donor standard deviation exceeded 5%. A statistical classification framework was developed to diagnose cytomegalovirus status using the catalog of TCR beta chain sequences. V and J gene assignment, in a later analysis, came from comparing TCR nucleotide sequences with IMGT/GENE-DB human TR gene sequences. Using the TCRdist pipeline, a later analysis assigned CDR3 sequences along with most-parsimonious VDJ recombination scenarios. A later analysis defined each TCR beta chain by its CDR3 amino acid sequence plus V-gene family, and excluded reads lacking a unique V-gene family. To address suspected cross-contamination and a sequencing artifact, a later analysis removed around 590 highly shared, low-generation-probability nucleotide sequences. A later analysis calculated a clonal expansion index for each public chain from normalized within-repertoire ranks of inferred template counts. A later analysis computed generation probabilities with a VDJ recombination model fitted to out-of-frame rearrangements, and checked the results against IGoR. In a later analysis, TCR-TCR, TCR-HLA and TCR-CMV co-occurrence was scored with hypergeometric tests, and a repertoire-size bias correction was applied to TCR pairs. False discovery rates were estimated in a later analysis by permuting HLA or CMV assignments 20 times. A later analysis grouped co-occurring TCRs with DBSCAN, adding TCRdist sequence similarity when clustering within HLA-allele-positive subsets. Repertoires with fewer than 30,000 or more than 120,000 public chains, plus five repertoires with anomalous nucleotide sharing, were excluded from co-occurrence clustering. TCRdb carries this immuneACCESS record with in-frame sequences only. Its versions omit some clonotypes, under half of them owing to an unresolved V gene in the studies checked, with the rest unexplained. That table supplies the V and J calls and clone size; D and trimming were determined from the DNA. Counted in this sample were just under 250,000 clones; 82% of them appeared once. The ten largest clones add up to 4.5% to 6% of the sample.

This receptor was identified in a woman aged 40 to 50 in good health and CMV-seropositive. Recombination connected TRBV9 to TRBJ1-1, and 9 bases in between align with TRBD1. The sample consisted of PBMCs. The nucleotides read TGTGCCAGCAGCGCGATACCGGGACAGGGAAAAGCTTTCTTT. Translation gives CASSAIPGQGKAFF.